These 31 T cell receptor beta chains share one sample of origin, sequenced in a study of cytomegalovirus exposure and HLA in healthy donors. PCR involved 60 Vbeta and 13 Jbeta primers. The table came from immunoSEQ multiplex PCR; TCRdb's copy has only in-frame clones and leaves some out. This sample yields about 150,000 clones, of which roughly 84% are seen a single time; 2% to 2.5% belongs to the top ten. Sequences were obtained from PBMCs. These TCRs come from a boy younger than 10 in good health and CMV-seronegative.

The chain couples TRBV15 to TRBJ1-1, with 8 bases that match TRBD1. Germline V gene lookup returns CDR1 LNHNV and CDR2 YYDKDF (reference sequence). This CDR3 is built from 16 residues. Losses at the gene ends were 8 bases for V and 1 base for J; bases not matched to a gene: 12. For the CDR3, the DNA is TGTGCCACCCGTAGAGACCAGGGGGCCTGGAACACTGAAGCTTTCTTT. The encoded protein is CATRRDQGAWNTEAFF. Variable domain in full (rest from reference TRBV15 and TRBJ1-1): DAMVIQNPRYQVTQFGKPVTLSCSQTLNHNVMYWYQQKSSQAPKLLFHYYDKDFNNEADTPDNFQSRRPNTSFCFLDIRSPGLGDTAMYLCATRRDQGAWNTEAFFGQGTRLTVV.

The chain has TRBV10-3 and TRBJ1-1; the match to TRBD1 covers 9 bases. The CDR3 runs 16 residues. The germline V gene has CDR1 ENHRY and CDR2 SYGVKD. The ends lost 5 bases at V and 0 bases at J; junction bases unmatched: 7. This CDR3 reads CAISPEDRGMNTEAFF. The DNA for the CDR3 is TGTGCCATCAGTCCTGAGGACAGGGGAATGAACACTGAAGCTTTCTTT.

The chain has TRBV2 and TRBJ2-1; 8 nucleotides line up with TRBD2. V lost 6 bases and J lost 8; bases outside the gene matches: 12. CDR1 SNHLY and CDR2 FYNNEI come from the germline V gene. This CDR3 contains 15 residues. The CDR3 DNA reads as TGTGCCAGCAGCGGACTAGCCCCTCGGGGGGATGAGCAGTTCTTC. Translated, it gives CASSGLAPRGDEQFF.

The chain joins TRBV10-3 to TRBJ2-3; weak D call: TRBD1 (5 bases). V was trimmed by 8 bases and J by 4 bases, leaving 7 bases between them. CDR1 is ENHRY and CDR2 is SYGVKD in the germline V gene. There are 11 residues in the CDR3. The CDR3 loop is CAIQGPDTQYF. As DNA, the CDR3 is TGTGCCATCCAGGGCCCAGATACGCAGTATTTT.

The V call is TRBV5-4, the J call TRBJ2-3; perhaps TRBD2 as D (5 bases). Trimming cost V 2 bases and J 4 bases, with 26 bases left between them. The length of the CDR3 is 19 residues. Germline values: CDR1 SGHNT, CDR2 YYREEE (reference sequence). In DNA, the CDR3 is TGTGCCAGCAGCTTCCCTTCTTTAACGGGGTCCCTCATCCCAGATACGCAGTATTTT. It encodes CASSFPSLTGSLIPDTQYF.

The chain carries TRBV27 and TRBJ1-6; D ambiguous. The ends were cut back, 6 bases at V and 0 bases at J, with 12 bases in the middle. Looked up from germline, CDR1 is MNHEY and CDR2 is SMNVEV (reference sequence). There are 16 residues in the CDR3. CDR3 nucleotides: TGTGCCAGCAGCCGGCAGGTCAGCTCCTATAATTCACCCCTCCACTTT. Translated: CASSRQVSSYNSPLHF.

The chain uses TRBV5-1 and TRBJ2-1, with TRBD2 matching over 9 bases. CDR1 SGHRS and CDR2 YFSETQ come from the germline V gene. The CDR3 runs 16 residues. V lost 0 bases to trimming and J lost 3 bases; unmatched junction nucleotides: 4. The CDR3 is CASSLGGSGSYNEQFF. In DNA form, the CDR3 reads TGCGCCAGCAGCTTGGGGGGTAGCGGGAGCTACAATGAGCAGTTCTTC.

The V and J genes are TRBV9 and TRBJ2-2; D not certain. V was trimmed by 0 bases and J by 0 bases, leaving 12 bases between them. Per the germline V gene, CDR1 is SGDLS and CDR2 is YYNGEE. CDR3 length: 17 amino acids. The CDR3 sequence: CASSVATGQPNTGELFF. CDR3 nucleotides: TGTGCCAGCAGCGTAGCTACGGGTCAGCCGAACACCGGGGAGCTGTTTTTT.

This chain connects TRBV18 to TRBJ1-5; TRBD1 is a possible D gene (5 bases). Looked up from germline, CDR1 is KGHSH and CDR2 is LQKENI. V was cut by 6 bases and J by 6 bases, with 18 bases left in between. This CDR3 contains 15 residues. The CDR3 here is CASSDLISGGQPQHF. CDR3 coding DNA: TGTGCCAGCTCCGACCTGATCTCCGGGGGTCAGCCCCAGCATTTT. Together with reference TRBV18 and TRBJ1-5, the CDR3 gives the full variable domain: NAGVMQNPRHLVRRRGQEARLRCSPMKGHSHVYWYRQLPEEGLKFMVYLQKENIIDESGMPKERFSAEFPKEGPSILRIQQVVRGDSAAYFCASSDLISGGQPQHFGDGTRLSIL.

This chain joins TRBV5-1 and TRBJ2-1; the D is unclear. With 0 bases removed from V and 16 bases from J, the gap between germline ends came to 17 bases. The length of the CDR3 is 13 residues. The V gene's germline CDR1 is SGHRS and CDR2 YFSETQ. The CDR3 region has the DNA TGCGCCAGCAGCTTGGAAGGCGCGGCGGTCTCCTTCTTC. This sequence encodes CASSLEGAAVSFF. The full variable domain, in which reference TRBV5-1 and TRBJ2-1 provide the parts outside the CDR3, is KAGVTQTPRYLIKTRGQQVTLSCSPISGHRSVSWYQQTPGQGLQFLFEYFSETQRNKGNFPGRFSGRQFSNSRSEMNVSTLELGDSALYLCASSLEGAAVSFFGPGTRLTVL.

The rearrangement joins TRBV6-1 to TRBJ2-1; 13 positions agree with TRBD2. CDR1 and CDR2 (germline): MNHNS, SASEGT. CDR3 length: 15 residues. Trimming at V came to 1 base and at J to 8 bases, leaving 2 bases not matched to a gene. DNA for the CDR3: TGTGCCAGCAGTGAAGGACTAGCGGGAGGAGATGAGCAGTTCTTC. Amino acids: CASSEGLAGGDEQFF.

The chain combines TRBV7-3 with TRBJ2-5, with a possible D match to TRBD1 (5 bases). V shed 2 bases and J shed 4 bases, with 8 bases lying between them. The CDR3 length is 13 residues. In germline, CDR1 is SGHTA, CDR2 FQGTGA. In nucleotides, the CDR3 is TGTGCCAGCAGCTTACAGGGCCCAGAGACCCAGTACTTC. It yields the protein CASSLQGPETQYF. The full variable domain, with the rest looked up from reference TRBV7-3 and TRBJ2-5, is GAGVSQTPSNKVTEKGKYVELRCDPISGHTALYWYRQSLGQGPEFLIYFQGTGAADDSGLPNDRFFAVRPEGSVSTLKIQRTERGDSAVYLCASSLQGPETQYFGPGTRLLVL.

A single count supports this clone. CDR3 amino acids: CASSWTGKNTEAFF. Here the CDR3 DNA reads TGTGCCAGCTCATGGACAGGGAAAAACACTGAAGCTTTCTTT. This chain links TRBV27 with TRBJ1-1; 8 bases agree with TRBD1. After removal of 8 bases from V and 2 bases from J, the junction contained 7 bases not matched to a gene. This CDR3 is built from 14 residues. Looked up from germline, CDR1 is MNHEY and CDR2 is SMNVEV (reference sequence).

This sequence joins TRBV10-3 and TRBJ2-7, with D possibly matching TRBD2 (6 bases). Germline loops: CDR1 ENHRY, CDR2 SYGVKD. There are 15 residues in the CDR3. V was pared by 2 bases and J by 2 bases, with 13 bases between. CDR3 DNA sequence: TGTGCCATCAGTGAGCCGGGAGAATTGGCCTACGAGCAGTACTTC. As protein: CAISEPGELAYEQYF.

Only a few counts were recorded for this clone. V gene TRBV21-1 combines with J gene TRBJ2-7; the table's TRBD2 call for D was not verified on the DNA. TRBV21-1 is noted as a pseudogene. The CDR3 contains 14 residues. The CDR3 is CASSKGLVSYEQYF. Here the CDR3 DNA reads TGTGCCAGCAGCAAAGGACTAGTCTCCTACGAGCAGTACTTC.

The genes are TRBV4-1 and TRBJ2-5; possible D gene TRBD1, 5 bases. The DNA end favors TRBJ2-7, so the J call may be wrong. The germline CDR1 and CDR2 sequences are MGHRA and YSYEKL. CDR3 length: 15 amino acids. CDR3 amino acids: CASSAAPGRAAEQYF. DNA for the CDR3: TGCGCCAGCAGCGCAGCTCCGGGCAGGGCGGCCGAGCAGTACTTC.

V and J are TRBV9 and TRBJ1-1; possible D gene TRBD1, 6 bases. Deletions cut 3 bases from V and 2 bases from J, with 11 bases between. The CDR3 has 14 residues. Germline CDR1 is SGDLS and CDR2 is YYNGEE. Here the CDR3 DNA reads TGTGCCAGCAGCGCAAACAGGGCAAACACTGAAGCTTTCTTT. It specifies CASSANRANTEAFF.

V and J are TRBV5-1 and TRBJ2-7, with D maybe TRBD1 (6 bases). The V end was cut by 4 bases, the J end by 3 bases, with 17 bases between. This CDR3 region has 15 residues. Per the germline V gene, CDR1 is SGHRS and CDR2 is YFSETQ. The DNA of the CDR3 is TGCGCCAGCAGCCCGGGCTTGACAGGAGACTACGAGCAGTACTTC. As protein: CASSPGLTGDYEQYF.

The chain links TRBV5-6 to TRBJ2-5; 7 bases align to TRBD1. J lost 1 base, V lost 3 bases, and 15 bases had no gene match. The CDR3 extends over 18 amino acids. Germline CDR1 reads SGHDT; CDR2 reads YYEEEE. CDR3 DNA sequence: TGTGCCAGCAGCTCAACCCGGGACAGTGACTCTTTCCAAGAGACCCAGTACTTC. Translating it yields CASSSTRDSDSFQETQYF.

Turning to this clone: A junction boundary mismatches the germline segment, possibly from a read error. The identical CDR3 is also encoded by other nucleotide sequences in the sample. The rearrangement joins TRBV2 to TRBJ1-5; TRBD1 matches 9 bases. CDR1 is SNHLY and CDR2 is FYNNEI in the germline V gene. This CDR3 has 18 amino acids. This chain's CDR3 is CASSGPGTGITGNQPQHF. The DNA for the CDR3 is TGTGCCAGCAGCGGACCCGGGACAGGGATCACAGGCAACCAGCCCCAGCATTTT. Full variable domain (missing parts from reference TRBV2 and TRBJ1-5): EPEVTQTPSHQVTQMGQEVILRCVPISNHLYFYWYRQILGQKVEFLVSFYNNEISEKSEIFDDQFSVERPDGSNFTLKIRSTKLEDSAMYFCASSGPGTGITGNQPQHFGDGTRLSIL.

About this clone itself: Other DNA sequences in the sample encode the same CDR3. This chain uses TRBV19 with TRBJ2-7, with 7 bases that match TRBD1. This CDR3 is 13 amino acids long. The germline V gene has CDR1 LNHDA and CDR2 SQIVND (reference sequence). With 4 bases clipped from V and 3 bases from J, the junction kept 3 bases outside the gene matches. The chain's CDR3 is CASSNRGLYEQYF. The DNA for the CDR3 is TGTGCCAGTAGTAACAGGGGTCTCTACGAGCAGTACTTC.

This sequence joins TRBV7-2 and TRBJ2-1; 7 nucleotides match TRBD1. Trimming took 7 bases from V and 3 from J; bases not matched to a gene: 15. In germline, CDR1 is SGHTA, CDR2 FQGNSA. This CDR3 has 17 amino acids. CDR3 in amino acids: CASNRLRTGRYYNEQFF. CDR3 coding DNA: TGTGCCAGCAACAGACTCCGGACAGGTCGATACTACAATGAGCAGTTCTTC.

A word on this clone: At one end, the junction sequence differs from germline, possibly due to a read error. The chain couples TRBV7-8 to TRBJ2-7, with D maybe TRBD1 (6 bases). CDR1 and CDR2 (germline): SGHVS, FQNEAQ. The CDR3 is 16 amino acids. The CDR3 sequence: CASSLARTAQPYEQYF. The CDR3 DNA reads as TGTGCCAGCAGCCTAGCTCGGACAGCTCAACCTTACGAGCAGTACTTC.

The chain employs TRBV19 and TRBJ1-1, with 7 bases aligning to TRBD1. V lost 5 bases to trimming and J lost 5 bases; unmatched junction nucleotides: 5. Germline V gene data show CDR1 as LNHDA and CDR2 as SQIVND (reference sequence). The CDR3 totals 13 residues. In DNA, the CDR3 is TGTGCCAGTAGTTCCCAGACAGGGACTGAAGCTTTCTTT. Translated: CASSSQTGTEAFF.

The chain has TRBV10-3 and TRBJ1-1; D is unclear. Looked up from germline, CDR1 is ENHRY and CDR2 is SYGVKD. V was cut by 4 bases and J by 3 bases, with 12 bases left in between. The CDR3 totals 14 residues. CDR3 sequence reads: CAISGLEADTEAFF. The CDR3 coding sequence is TGTGCCATCAGTGGGTTGGAGGCAGACACTGAAGCTTTCTTT.

In its sample, this clone was seen a few times. This rearrangement joins TRBV11-3 to TRBJ2-7; D unresolved. Germline V lookup: CDR1 SGHNT, CDR2 YENEEA. This CDR3 spans 13 amino acids. V was shortened by 5 bases and J by 3 bases, with 11 bases between the two germline ends. The CDR3 sequence is CASSPDTDYEQYF. CDR3 nucleotides: TGTGCCAGCAGCCCTGACACCGACTACGAGCAGTACTTC. Full variable domain (remainder filled in from reference TRBV11-3 and TRBJ2-7): EAGVVQSPRYKIIEKKQPVAFWCNPISGHNTLYWYLQNLGQGPELLIRYENEEAVDDSQLPKDRFSAERLKGVDSTLKIQPAELGDSAVYLCASSPDTDYEQYFGPGTRLTVT.

The V call is TRBV2, the J call TRBJ1-4, with 9 nucleotides matching TRBD1. Germline-derived CDR1 and CDR2 are SNHLY and FYNNEI. Trimming at V came to 6 bases and at J to 5 bases, leaving 7 bases not matched to a gene. This CDR3 is 15 amino acids long. The CDR3 DNA is TGTGCCAGCAGAGGACAGGGGCGAATAAATGAAAAACTGTTTTTT. It is translated as CASRGQGRINEKLFF.

The table lists this clone with a count of one. The chain uses TRBV7-2 and TRBJ2-1, with 7 nucleotides matching TRBD2. In germline, CDR1 is SGHTA, CDR2 FQGNSA. V shed 8 bases, J shed 0 bases, and the junction held 7 bases outside the gene matches. The CDR3 runs 15 residues. CDR3 sequence: CASRPLADSYNEQFF. CDR3 DNA sequence: TGTGCCAGCCGACCTCTAGCGGACTCCTACAATGAGCAGTTCTTC.

V usage is TRBV5-6 and J usage is TRBJ2-7; no definite D call. The V end lost 0 bases, the J end lost 3 bases, and 10 bases lay between the germline ends. CDR1 is SGHDT and CDR2 is YYEEEE in the germline V gene. The CDR3 is 14 amino acids. The CDR3 reads CASSLDPRGYEQYF. The DNA for the CDR3 is TGTGCCAGCAGCTTGGACCCGCGAGGCTACGAGCAGTACTTC.

The CDR3 reads CASSPGQRDVWSPNTEAFF. CDR3 nucleotide sequence: TGTGCCAGCAGTCCGGGACAGCGAGATGTATGGTCCCCGAACACTGAAGCTTTCTTT. The chain couples TRBV27 to TRBJ1-1, with TRBD1 matching 7 bases. The CDR3 runs 19 residues. Losses at the gene ends were 5 bases for V and 1 base for J; bases not matched to a gene: 19. Looked up from germline, CDR1 is MNHEY and CDR2 is SMNVEV (reference sequence).

The rearrangement joins TRBV28 to TRBJ2-7, with 15 bases identical to TRBD2. V lost 4 bases, J lost 2 bases, and 15 bases stayed unmatched. In germline, CDR1 is MDHEN, CDR2 SYDVKM. The CDR3 is 20 amino acids. The CDR3 loop reads CASSSRRTSGRALVPYEQYF. CDR3 coding DNA: TGTGCCAGCAGTTCCAGAAGGACTAGCGGGAGGGCCTTAGTTCCCTACGAGCAGTACTTC.